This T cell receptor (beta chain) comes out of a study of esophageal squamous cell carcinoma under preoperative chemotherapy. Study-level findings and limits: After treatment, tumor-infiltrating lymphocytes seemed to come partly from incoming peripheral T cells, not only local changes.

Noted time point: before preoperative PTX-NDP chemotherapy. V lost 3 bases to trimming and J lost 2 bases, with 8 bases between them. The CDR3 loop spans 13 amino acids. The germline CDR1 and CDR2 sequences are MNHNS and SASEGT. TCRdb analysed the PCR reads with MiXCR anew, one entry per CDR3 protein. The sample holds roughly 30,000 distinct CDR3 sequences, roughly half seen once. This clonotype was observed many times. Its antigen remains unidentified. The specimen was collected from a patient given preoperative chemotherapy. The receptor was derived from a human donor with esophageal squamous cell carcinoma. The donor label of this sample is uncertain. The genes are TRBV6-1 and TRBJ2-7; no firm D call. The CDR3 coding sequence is TGTGCCAGCAGTGAGACACCCGCCTACGAGCAGTACTTC. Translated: CASSETPAYEQYF.